This T cell receptor beta chain was identified during a study of regulatory T cells in long-lasting Graves disease. Arm-PCR of CDR3 regions and iRepertoire HTBI primers were used to build TCR beta libraries. TCRdb processed the multiplex PCR reads anew with MiXCR; each CDR3 protein has one entry. Here the sample spans 300,000 to 400,000 distinct CDR3 sequences, about a sixth being singletons. Time point of the sample: newly diagnosed GD, antithyroid drugs for less than 3 months. From PBMCs, RNA was extracted and then used to make the TCR library. Germline V lookup: CDR1 SEHNR, CDR2 FQNEAQ (reference sequence). V was clipped by 8 bases and J by 0 bases, with 19 bases between them. This CDR3 comprises 17 residues. These same records also appear under a second study, on T cells in Graves' hyperthyroidism and ophthalmopathy. That source adds: Blood samples included most of the expanded thyroid clonotypes exceeding 0.001.

V is TRBV7-9 and J is TRBJ1-4; no firm D call. Sequenced material: peripheral blood mononuclear cells (PBMCs), taken at new diagnosis, from a patient treated with antithyroid drugs. The origin of this receptor is a man in his forties with Graves disease. CDR3 amino acids: CASGGRRHGATNEKLFF. CDR3 in DNA: TGTGCCAGCGGTGGTAGGCGGCATGGGGCAACTAATGAAAAACTGTTTTTT.